These T cell receptor beta chains were read from a single sample in a study of T-cell memory formation after mild COVID-19. TCRdb re-analysed the 5' RACE reads in MiXCR, keeping a single row per CDR3 protein. The repertoire holds tens of thousands of distinct CDR3 sequences, 7.3% seen once, with around 1.5% in the top ten. Sequenced input: PBMCs or a T cell subset sorted from them (not recorded which). The receptor source for this set is a man aged 18 to 30 who had mild COVID-19 (a few samples of this study predate the infection). Cell type and time point are not known. The CDR3 runs from the conserved cysteine through the conserved F or W. D genes are given only for firm matches. Expanded clones are given a class, and other clones once, few, many or no size at all.

j_call: TRBJ2-7
clone_size: many
d_call: NA
v_call: TRBV29-1
cdr3_aa: CSVRGSYEQYF
cdr3_nt: TGCAGCGTACGGGGGTCCTACGAGCAGTACTTC

j_call: TRBJ2-1
clone_size: NA
d_call: TRBD2
v_call: TRBV7-2
cdr3_aa: CASSLAGGLNEQFF
cdr3_nt: TGTGCCAGCAGTCTAGCGGGGGGACTCAATGAGCAGTTCTTC

j_call: TRBJ2-3
clone_size: few
d_call: NA
v_call: TRBV7-2
cdr3_aa: CASGGNTSTDTQYF
cdr3_nt: TGTGCCAGCGGCGGGAATACTAGCACAGATACGCAGTATTTT

j_call: TRBJ2-2
clone_size: few
d_call: NA
v_call: TRBV2
cdr3_aa: CASRPTDTGELFF
cdr3_nt: TGTGCCAGCAGACCGACCGACACCGGGGAGCTGTTTTTT

j_call: TRBJ2-3
clone_size: NA
d_call: TRBD2
v_call: TRBV11-1
cdr3_aa: CASSRSVLAGGRTDTQYF
cdr3_nt: TGTGCCAGCAGCCGGTCCGTACTAGCGGGGGGCCGCACAGATACGCAGTATTTT

j_call: TRBJ1-4
clone_size: NA
d_call: NA
v_call: TRBV7-2
cdr3_aa: CASSLGGVEKLFF
cdr3_nt: TGTGCCAGCAGCTTAGGAGGAGTGGAAAAACTGTTTTTT

j_call: TRBJ2-1
clone_size: NA
d_call: TRBD1
v_call: TRBV4-3
cdr3_aa: CASSPRGQGAYDEQFF
cdr3_nt: TGCGCCAGCAGCCCAAGAGGACAGGGGGCGTATGATGAGCAGTTCTTC

j_call: TRBJ2-1
clone_size: few
d_call: NA
v_call: TRBV4-2
cdr3_aa: CASSGHAGGEQFF
cdr3_nt: TGTGCCAGCAGCGGCCACGCAGGCGGGGAGCAGTTCTTC

j_call: TRBJ2-5
clone_size: few
d_call: NA
v_call: TRBV7-3
cdr3_aa: CASSRVGSQETQYF
cdr3_nt: TGTGCCAGCAGCCGGGTAGGCAGCCAAGAGACCCAGTACTTC

j_call: TRBJ2-3
clone_size: many
d_call: NA
v_call: TRBV12-3/TRBV12-4
cdr3_aa: CASSFIGAGTDTQYF
cdr3_nt: TGTGCCAGCAGTTTCATTGGCGCCGGCACAGATACGCAGTATTTT

j_call: TRBJ2-1
clone_size: many
d_call: TRBD1
v_call: TRBV7-9
cdr3_aa: CASSLGRTGPHNEQFF
cdr3_nt: TGTGCCAGCAGCTTAGGCCGGACAGGTCCCCACAATGAGCAGTTCTTC

j_call: TRBJ2-3
clone_size: many
d_call: NA
v_call: TRBV7-9
cdr3_aa: CASSSHSFPDTQYF
cdr3_nt: TGTGCCAGCAGCTCCCACAGCTTCCCAGATACGCAGTATTTT

j_call: TRBJ2-1
clone_size: medium-sized
d_call: TRBD2
v_call: TRBV12-3/TRBV12-4
cdr3_aa: CASTRASGGAGEQFF
cdr3_nt: TGTGCCAGCACCCGGGCTAGCGGGGGGGCCGGTGAGCAGTTCTTC

j_call: TRBJ1-2
clone_size: NA
d_call: TRBD1
v_call: TRBV6-5
cdr3_aa: CASSYDRGGSYGYTF
cdr3_nt: TGTGCCAGCAGTTACGACAGGGGAGGAAGCTATGGCTACACCTTC

j_call: TRBJ1-1
clone_size: NA
d_call: NA
v_call: TRBV10-3
cdr3_aa: CAIKIDSQNTEAFF
cdr3_nt: TGTGCCATCAAAATCGACAGTCAGAACACTGAAGCTTTCTTT

j_call: TRBJ2-5
clone_size: many
d_call: NA
v_call: TRBV4-3
cdr3_aa: CASSQVRDGQETQYF
cdr3_nt: TGCGCCAGCAGCCAGGTCCGGGACGGCCAAGAGACCCAGTACTTC

j_call: TRBJ1-4
clone_size: NA
d_call: NA
v_call: TRBV12-3/TRBV12-4
cdr3_aa: CASSMGGFEKLFF
cdr3_nt: TGTGCCAGCAGCATGGGGGGCTTTGAAAAACTGTTTTTT

j_call: TRBJ1-5
clone_size: few
d_call: NA
v_call: TRBV24-1
cdr3_aa: CATSDSDRSDQPQHF
cdr3_nt: TGTGCCACCAGTGATAGCGACAGGTCGGATCAGCCCCAGCATTTT

j_call: TRBJ2-2
clone_size: few
d_call: NA
v_call: TRBV9
cdr3_aa: CASSVVGGELFF
cdr3_nt: TGTGCCAGCAGCGTAGTAGGTGGGGAGCTGTTTTTT

j_call: TRBJ1-2
clone_size: many
d_call: NA
v_call: TRBV20-1
cdr3_aa: CSASLHPSANYGYTF
cdr3_nt: TGCAGTGCTAGTTTACACCCCAGCGCCAACTATGGCTACACCTTC

j_call: TRBJ1-2
clone_size: NA
d_call: NA
v_call: TRBV12-3/TRBV12-4
cdr3_aa: CASSTSQRNYGYTF
cdr3_nt: TGTGCCAGCAGTACGTCCCAAAGGAACTATGGCTACACCTTC

j_call: TRBJ2-3
clone_size: few
d_call: TRBD2
v_call: TRBV11-2
cdr3_aa: CASSFGTSGTDTQYF
cdr3_nt: TGTGCCAGCAGCTTTGGAACTAGCGGCACAGATACGCAGTATTTT

j_call: TRBJ2-7
clone_size: medium-sized
d_call: TRBD2
v_call: TRBV7-6
cdr3_aa: CASSSGGRARGEQYF
cdr3_nt: TGTGCCAGCAGCTCGGGGGGGCGAGCTCGGGGCGAGCAGTACTTC

j_call: TRBJ2-1
clone_size: many
d_call: TRBD2
v_call: TRBV7-9
cdr3_aa: CASSPGGYNEQFF
cdr3_nt: TGTGCCAGCAGCCCGGGGGGATACAATGAGCAGTTCTTC

j_call: TRBJ1-2
clone_size: NA
d_call: NA
v_call: TRBV19
cdr3_aa: CASSIDADYGYTF
cdr3_nt: TGTGCCAGTAGTATAGATGCAGACTATGGCTACACCTTC

j_call: TRBJ1-3
clone_size: NA
d_call: NA
v_call: TRBV20-1
cdr3_aa: CSARDPRGTGNTIYF
cdr3_nt: TGCAGTGCTAGAGACCCCCGGGGGACTGGAAACACCATATATTTT

j_call: TRBJ2-7
clone_size: NA
d_call: NA
v_call: TRBV5-1
cdr3_aa: CASSFTGGGGEQYF
cdr3_nt: TGCGCCAGCAGCTTTACAGGAGGCGGTGGTGAGCAGTACTTC

j_call: TRBJ1-6
clone_size: few
d_call: TRBD1
v_call: TRBV27
cdr3_aa: CASSRGQGGSPLHF
cdr3_nt: TGTGCCAGCAGCCGTGGACAGGGGGGTTCACCCCTCCACTTT

j_call: TRBJ2-1
clone_size: many
d_call: NA
v_call: TRBV12-3/TRBV12-4
cdr3_aa: CASSPRGLEQFF
cdr3_nt: TGTGCCAGCAGTCCCAGGGGCCTCGAGCAGTTCTTC

j_call: TRBJ2-5
clone_size: few
d_call: TRBD1
v_call: TRBV5-1
cdr3_aa: CASSTMGQGSQETQYF
cdr3_nt: TGCGCCAGCAGCACCATGGGACAGGGGTCCCAAGAGACCCAGTACTTC

j_call: TRBJ2-5
clone_size: many
d_call: NA
v_call: TRBV29-1
cdr3_aa: CSVGRVQETQYF
cdr3_nt: TGCAGCGTTGGCAGGGTCCAAGAGACCCAGTACTTC

j_call: TRBJ1-5
clone_size: few
d_call: NA
v_call: TRBV20-1
cdr3_aa: CSALSGDQPQHF
cdr3_nt: TGCAGTGCTCTCTCGGGGGATCAGCCCCAGCATTTT

j_call: TRBJ2-3
clone_size: NA
d_call: NA
v_call: TRBV7-8
cdr3_aa: CASSAPDTQYF
cdr3_nt: TGTGCCAGCAGCGCTCCAGATACGCAGTATTTT

j_call: TRBJ2-7
clone_size: once
d_call: NA
v_call: TRBV4-3
cdr3_aa: CASSQVGEVGSYEQYF
cdr3_nt: TGCGCCAGCAGCCAAGTTGGAGAAGTGGGGTCCTACGAGCAGTACTTC

j_call: TRBJ1-5
clone_size: many
d_call: NA
v_call: TRBV5-6
cdr3_aa: CASSSGGVGRSNQPQHF
cdr3_nt: TGTGCCAGCAGCTCGGGTGGGGTTGGTAGAAGCAATCAGCCCCAGCATTTT

j_call: TRBJ2-3
clone_size: many
d_call: TRBD1
v_call: TRBV10-3
cdr3_aa: CAISADRGPTDTQYF
cdr3_nt: TGTGCCATCAGTGCGGACAGGGGGCCCACAGATACGCAGTATTTT

j_call: TRBJ2-5
clone_size: few
d_call: TRBD1
v_call: TRBV5-1
cdr3_aa: CASRTGTGLETQYF
cdr3_nt: TGCGCCAGCAGAACCGGGACAGGGCTAGAGACCCAGTACTTC

j_call: TRBJ1-2
clone_size: few
d_call: NA
v_call: TRBV7-9
cdr3_aa: CASSSDASYGYTF
cdr3_nt: TGTGCCAGCAGCTCTGACGCAAGCTATGGCTACACCTTC

j_call: TRBJ1-2
clone_size: NA
d_call: NA
v_call: TRBV7-2
cdr3_aa: CASSPQGINYGYTF
cdr3_nt: TGTGCCAGCAGCCCCCAGGGAATTAACTATGGCTACACCTTC

j_call: TRBJ2-2
clone_size: many
d_call: NA
v_call: TRBV4-3
cdr3_aa: CASSPGASVPGELFF
cdr3_nt: TGCGCCAGCAGTCCTGGGGCTAGTGTCCCCGGGGAGCTGTTTTTT

j_call: TRBJ2-1
clone_size: many
d_call: NA
v_call: TRBV7-8
cdr3_aa: CASSSLSYNEQFF
cdr3_nt: TGTGCCAGCAGCTCACTGTCCTACAATGAGCAGTTCTTC

j_call: TRBJ1-2
clone_size: NA
d_call: NA
v_call: TRBV15
cdr3_aa: CATSRDREGYRGYTF
cdr3_nt: TGTGCCACCAGCAGAGATCGGGAGGGGTACCGTGGCTACACCTTC